This T cell receptor beta chain is drawn from a study of blood T cell repertoires in COVID-19 (dated by TCRdb to 2020 to 2021). Looking at the study overall: Collaborator samples came from the United States, Italy and Spain and covered acute and convalescent phases of COVID-19. A de-identified subject ID, COVID-19 status, age in years and sex were almost always included in the sample metadata. The material from the prospective study consisted of cDNA or gDNA derived from T cells, B-cell-depleted T cells, or PBMCs. The repertoires were released in a freely available public database intended as a resource for research on the immune response to SARS-CoV-2. Samples came from the ongoing ImmuneRACE study (first 160 participants) plus 1,254 subjects from 6 global collaborators. The dataset comprised deeply sampled blood TCRbeta repertoires from subjects exposed to, actively infected with, or recovered from COVID-19. Where available, HLA class I and class II types were obtained from metadata supplied by the sample provider rather than from assay-based typing.

The immunoSEQ Assay, a bias-controlled multiplex PCR, was used to amplify TCRbeta CDR3 regions from genomic DNA. Concerning the study's data processing: The number of nucleated cells in each sample was estimated by amplification of reference gene primers within the assay. Sequence reads were collapsed and filtered to measure the absolute abundance of every unique TCRbeta CDR3 rearrangement. Productive Simpson clonality was computed per sample as the square root of Simpson's diversity index over productive rearrangements. TCRdb limited this immuneACCESS table to in-frame rearrangements with V and J called. A share of clones is missing; checked studies link under half to unresolved V genes, and the rest is unexplained. Clone size and V and J calls were adopted from that table, with D and trimming inferred from the DNA. Counted in this sample were about 220,000 clones; approximately 85% of them appeared once. Roughly 5.5% of the sample goes to the ten largest clones.

Remarks on this clone: The antigen it binds to is not known. Base qualities are missing; no much larger clone stands one base away.

In the germline V gene (reference sequence), CDR1 corresponds to LGHDT and CDR2 to YNNKEL. V is cut back by 6 bases and J by 2 bases, with 7 bases in the junction unmatched. The CDR3 runs 15 residues from the cysteine to the phenylalanine. The kept DNA is CDR3 alone, 45 bases in frame from the first base. On the study overall, not on this receptor specifically: The quantity of clinical and demographic metadata differed by source and by participant and was supplied without curation.

In Seattle, one collaborating source enrolled patients while the infection was active and tracked those patients longitudinally over the course of disease. Collaborating institutions collected whole blood in K2EDTA tubes following their own protocols. Collaborator samples were shipped for TCRbeta analysis as frozen whole blood, isolated PBMCs, or DNA extracted from either sample type. This clonotype was obtained from a woman aged 70 to 79 with COVID-19, enrolled during active disease. Sequenced material: peripheral blood. This sequence uses TRBV3-1 (or the pseudogene TRBV3-2) and TRBJ1-3, and TRBD1 matches 7 of the central bases. This receptor has the CDR3 CASRQGRDPGNTIYF. The DNA reads TGTGCCAGCAGACAGGGGCGGGACCCTGGAAACACCATATATTTT.